Given below is one TCR beta chain in context. Antigen unknown. TCRdb re-called the reads with MiXCR, one entry per CDR3 protein. Among 150,000 to 200,000 distinct CDR3 sequences listed, 15% to 20% were seen once. V gave up 5 bases and J gave up 0 bases, with 16 bases separating them. This CDR3 has 16 amino acids. Germline V gives CDR1 SGHVS, CDR2 FNYEAQ. These data belong to a study of T cell repertoires in cytomegalovirus infection. Study background: Both a matching HLA type and CMV infection were indicated by public TCR beta signatures.

General study results and limits: Predominance within the ex vivo response was attributable to HLA-C-restricted CMV-specific TCR beta clonotypes. Public TCR beta family frequency separated CMV-and-HLA carriers, including in an independent cohort.

This sequence was found in a human donor in good health (CMV status not recorded). Some clones in this sample may be carry-over from other donors' samples. The source material was CD8+ T cells from PBMCs. The chain recombines TRBV7-6 with TRBJ1-1, with no clear D. CDR3 DNA sequence: TGTGCCAGCAGCCCCAGTGGGAGGGTTGTGAACACTGAAGCTTTCTTT. Its translation: CASSPSGRVVNTEAFF.